These 8 T cell receptor beta chains originate from one sample sequenced in a study of shared clonotypes between healthy human individuals. The data were produced by immunoSEQ multiplex PCR, yet TCRdb's version contains in-frame clones alone and is incomplete. The repertoire holds 2,100,000 or so clones, with around 95% as singletons. The material sequenced was naive CD4+ T cells sorted from blood. Subset meaning: CD45RA+ positively selected. These receptor sequences come from a young man in good health.

Turning to this clone: Other DNA sequences in the sample encode the same CDR3. This rearrangement joins TRBV7-2 to TRBJ2-7; D unresolved. Germline CDR1 SGHTA, CDR2 FQGNSA. The CDR3 has 12 amino acids. V gave up 1 base and J gave up 2 bases, with 3 bases separating them. The CDR3 DNA reads as TGTGCCAGCAGCTTAGGTACCTACGAGCAGTACTTC. Residues: CASSLGTYEQYF. Using reference TRBV7-2 and TRBJ2-7 for the parts outside the CDR3, the full variable domain is GAGVSQSPSNKVTEKGKDVELRCDPISGHTALYWYRQSLGQGLEFLIYFQGNSAPDKSGLPSDRFSAERTGGSVSTLTIQRTQQEDSAVYLCASSLGTYEQYFGPGTRLTVT.

The chain is built from TRBV27 and TRBJ2-1; 8 bases fit TRBD2. CDR3 length: 15 residues. With 5 bases clipped from V and 5 bases from J, the junction kept 8 bases outside the gene matches. CDR1 MNHEY and CDR2 SMNVEV come from the germline V gene (reference sequence). The CDR3 reads CASSPGTRGNNEQFF. Here the CDR3 DNA reads TGTGCCAGCAGTCCAGGGACTAGGGGAAACAATGAGCAGTTCTTC.

This chain uses TRBV19 with TRBJ1-4, with D perhaps TRBD1 (5 bases). There are 15 residues in the CDR3. V was cut by 6 bases and J by 7 bases, with 18 bases left in between. Germline CDR1 reads LNHDA; CDR2 reads SQIVND (reference sequence). This CDR3 is CASSPGGTAGEKLFF. Here the CDR3 DNA reads TGTGCCAGTAGCCCTGGGGGGACCGCGGGTGAAAAACTGTTTTTT. Variable domain in full (rest from reference TRBV19 and TRBJ1-4): DGGITQSPKYLFRKEGQNVTLSCEQNLNHDAMYWYRQDPGQGLRLIYYSQIVNDFQKGDIAEGYSVSREKKESFPLTVTSAQKNPTAFYLCASSPGGTAGEKLFFGSGTQLSVL.

The chain recombines TRBV5-1 with TRBJ1-2; D not resolved. The germline V gene has CDR1 SGHRS and CDR2 YFSETQ. The CDR3 is 14 residues long. Trimming removed 0 bases at V and 0 bases at J, with 6 bases between. CDR3 sequence: CASSLDATNYGYTF. The DNA of the CDR3 is TGCGCCAGCAGCTTGGACGCTACTAACTATGGCTACACCTTC.

The chain couples TRBV27 to TRBJ1-2; no clear D gene. Per germline, CDR1 MNHEY and CDR2 SMNVEV (reference sequence). This CDR3 contains 8 residues. V lost 7 bases and J lost 11, with 5 bases in between. The CDR3 loop is CASIHYTF. The DNA of the CDR3 is TGTGCCAGCATTCATTACACCTTC.

V is TRBV9 and J is TRBJ1-3, with D possibly TRBD1 on 5 matching bases. Germline V CDR1 and CDR2: SGDLS, YYNGEE. The CDR3 covers 17 residues. Trimming shortened V by 3 bases and J by 3 bases, and 19 bases separated the two germline ends. The CDR3 spells CASSATGRGFIGNTIYF. The DNA for the CDR3 is TGTGCCAGCAGCGCCACGGGACGGGGCTTTATTGGAAACACCATATATTTT.

This rearrangement joins TRBV6-1 to TRBJ1-2, with D maybe TRBD1 (5 bases). The CDR3 runs 11 residues. Germline V gene data show CDR1 as MNHNS and CDR2 as SASEGT. V was shortened by 6 bases and J by 8 bases, with 10 bases between the two germline ends. The CDR3 coding sequence is TGTGCCAGCAGGGACACTCTAGGCTACACCTTC. This gives the protein CASRDTLGYTF.

The gene calls are TRBV19 and TRBJ1-5; TRBD1 agrees at 8 bases. This CDR3 region has 18 residues. The J segment lost 0 bases and the V segment lost 3 bases, leaving 10 bases of the junction unmatched. The germline V gene encodes CDR1 LNHDA and CDR2 SQIVND (reference sequence). The CDR3 is CASSIFVSGGSSNQPQHF. The CDR3 DNA reads TGTGCCAGTAGTATTTTCGTCTCAGGGGGCTCTAGCAATCAGCCCCAGCATTTT. Full variable domain (missing parts from reference TRBV19 and TRBJ1-5): DGGITQSPKYLFRKEGQNVTLSCEQNLNHDAMYWYRQDPGQGLRLIYYSQIVNDFQKGDIAEGYSVSREKKESFPLTVTSAQKNPTAFYLCASSIFVSGGSSNQPQHFGDGTRLSIL.